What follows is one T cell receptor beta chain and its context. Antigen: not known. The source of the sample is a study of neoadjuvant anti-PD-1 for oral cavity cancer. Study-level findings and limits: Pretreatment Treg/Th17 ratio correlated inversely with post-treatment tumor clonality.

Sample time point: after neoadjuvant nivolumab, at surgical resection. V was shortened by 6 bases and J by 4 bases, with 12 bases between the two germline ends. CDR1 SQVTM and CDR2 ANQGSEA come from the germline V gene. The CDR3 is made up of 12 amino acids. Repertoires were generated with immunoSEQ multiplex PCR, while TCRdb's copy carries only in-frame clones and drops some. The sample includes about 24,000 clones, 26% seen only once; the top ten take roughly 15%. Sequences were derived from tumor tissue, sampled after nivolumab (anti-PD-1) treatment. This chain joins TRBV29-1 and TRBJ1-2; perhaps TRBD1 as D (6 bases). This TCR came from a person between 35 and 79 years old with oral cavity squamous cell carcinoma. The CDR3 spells CSVETGTYGYTF. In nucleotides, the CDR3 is TGCAGCGTAGAGACAGGAACCTATGGCTACACCTTC.